Listed here are 8 T cell receptor beta chains from one sample, sequenced in a study of blood T cells in healthy people across ages. Together with a sample-barcoded 5' primer, a J-beta primer mix was included in a second PCR lasting roughly 6 to 12 cycles. MiXCR, applied by TCRdb to the 5' RACE reads, yields one record per CDR3 protein. The repertoire holds 1.5 million to 2 million distinct CDR3 sequences, with approximately 32% as singletons. Sample: blood. These receptors originate from a woman aged 25-40 years in good health.

This clonotype was counted at least ten times. The chain combines TRBV29-1 with TRBJ2-3; the match to TRBD1 covers 7 bases. The CDR3 is made up of 16 amino acids. Trimming cost V 6 bases and J 7 bases; bases outside gene matches: 19. Germline CDR1 SQVTM, CDR2 ANQGSEA. The CDR3 here is CSVTRRGQSHRNTQYF. The CDR3 bases are TGCAGCGTCACCCGTAGGGGGCAGAGCCATAGGAATACGCAGTATTTT.

The CDR3 loop reads CASSQAGGHGELFF. CDR3 sequence (DNA): TGTGCCAGCAGCCAAGCGGGAGGGCACGGGGAGCTGTTTTTT. The chain is built from TRBV3-1 and TRBJ2-2; 8 bases map to TRBD2. Unmatched junction bases numbered 2, after V lost 1 base and J lost 7 bases. This CDR3 has 14 residues. Germline CDR1 reads LGHDT; CDR2 reads YNNKEL (reference sequence).

This clonotype was seen at least ten times. The rearrangement links TRBV4-1 to TRBJ2-3; 8 bases fit TRBD1. The junction had 8 bases not matched to a gene; V was cut back by 0 bases and J by 3 bases. Germline CDR1 and CDR2: MGHRA and YSYEKL. There are 17 residues in the CDR3. This CDR3 is CASSQDRQGATTDTQYF. CDR3 nucleotide sequence: TGCGCCAGCAGCCAAGATCGGCAGGGGGCGACGACAGATACGCAGTATTTT.

The chain links TRBV5-1 to TRBJ2-5, with D possibly being TRBD1 or TRBD2 (5 bases each). This CDR3 is built from 16 residues. Between the trimmed V and J ends, which lost 1 base and 5 bases, there was a span of 18 bases. Germline CDR1 is SGHRS and CDR2 is YFSETQ. The CDR3 DNA follows: TGCGCCAGCAGCTTGCCTGGACGGGGCCAAGGGGAGACCCAGTACTTC. Translating it yields CASSLPGRGQGETQYF.

This clonotype has more than one count but fewer than ten. This chain uses TRBV6-6 with TRBJ1-5; D is unresolved. Trimming removed 5 bases from V and 5 bases from J, with 16 bases in between. CDR3 size: 15 residues. Germline V gives CDR1 MNHNY, CDR2 SVGAGI (reference sequence). The CDR3 spells CASSPDTIVYQPQHF. The CDR3 nucleotides read TGTGCCAGCAGTCCCGACACAATCGTTTATCAGCCCCAGCATTTT.

The chain joins TRBV4-1 to TRBJ2-1; D remains unclear. The germline CDR1 and CDR2 sequences are MGHRA and YSYEKL. The ends were cut back, 5 bases at V and 7 bases at J, with 18 bases in the middle. The length of the CDR3 is 15 residues. CDR3 in amino acids: CASSARHPPSNEQFF. The CDR3 DNA is TGCGCCAGCAGCGCCCGACACCCTCCTTCGAATGAGCAGTTCTTC.

The chain uses TRBV7-9 and TRBJ2-7; D is undetermined. CDR1 is SEHNR, CDR2 FQNEAQ, per germline (reference sequence). The CDR3 sequence is 12 residues long. Trimming left V 5 bases short and J 6 bases short, with 11 bases between. DNA of the CDR3: TGTGCCAGCAGCACCCCGCCGGGCGAGCAGTACTTC. This encodes CASSTPPGEQYF. The full variable domain, completed using reference TRBV7-9 and TRBJ2-7, is DTGVSQNPRHKITKRGQNVTFRCDPISEHNRLYWYRQTLGQGPEFLTYFQNEAQLEKSRLLSDRFSAERPKGSFSTLEIQRTEQGDSAMYLCASSTPPGEQYFGPGTRLTVT.

About this clonotype itself: A clone one base away is much larger, so this may be a read error. The chain carries TRBV10-3 and TRBJ2-7; 8 nucleotides match TRBD1. CDR1 and CDR2 from the germline V gene are ENHRY and SYGVKD. The CDR3 extends over 15 amino acids. The CDR3 here is CVISEGQERTYEQYF. CDR3 DNA: TGTGTCATCAGTGAGGGACAGGAACGGACCTACGAGCAGTACTTC.